This T cell receptor (beta chain) derives from a study of blood T cells in healthy people across ages. The study, taken as a whole, reports: Naive CD4+ cells and diversity were both higher in long-lived donors than in aged donors.

The CDR3 is made up of 15 amino acids. Germline trimming cut 1 base from V and 2 bases from J; bases unmatched to any gene: 5. The germline CDR1 and CDR2 sequences are SGDLS and YYNGEE. Points on this clonotype: What it recognizes is unknown.

With a J-beta primer mix and a sample-barcoded 5' primer, a second PCR ran 7 to 11 cycles. From each sample, at least 2.5 million paired-end reads containing CDR3 were obtained. In TCRdb, the 5' RACE reads were re-called with MiXCR into one record per CDR3 protein. Among hundreds of thousands of distinct CDR3 sequences, roughly a quarter were seen once, and the ten largest hold roughly 28%. The chain links TRBV9 to TRBJ2-5; 7 bases line up with TRBD2. The receptor was derived from a woman between 65 and 79 years old in good health. Sequences were obtained from blood. CDR3 sequence: CASSVMGTTQETQYF. The CDR3 DNA is TGTGCCAGCAGCGTAATGGGGACTACACAAGAGACCCAGTACTTC.